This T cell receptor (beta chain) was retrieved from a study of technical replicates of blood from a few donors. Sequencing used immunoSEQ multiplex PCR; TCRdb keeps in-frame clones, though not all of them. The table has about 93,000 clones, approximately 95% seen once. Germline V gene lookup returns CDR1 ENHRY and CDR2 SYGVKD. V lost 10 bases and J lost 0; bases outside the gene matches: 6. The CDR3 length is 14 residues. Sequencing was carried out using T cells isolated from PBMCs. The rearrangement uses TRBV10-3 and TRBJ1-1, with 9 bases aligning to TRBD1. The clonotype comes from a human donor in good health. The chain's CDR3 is CATGTGNLNTEAFF. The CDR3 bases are TGTGCCACCGGGACAGGGAATTTGAACACTGAAGCTTTCTTT.